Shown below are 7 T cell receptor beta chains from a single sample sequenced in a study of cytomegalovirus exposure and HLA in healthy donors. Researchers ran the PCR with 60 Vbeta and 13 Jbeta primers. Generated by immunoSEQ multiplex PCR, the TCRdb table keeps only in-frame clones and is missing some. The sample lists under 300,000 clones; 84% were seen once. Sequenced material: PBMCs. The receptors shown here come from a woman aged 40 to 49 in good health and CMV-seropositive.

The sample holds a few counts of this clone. The DNA of the CDR3 is TGTGCCAGCACGGACACCGGGGAGCTGTTTTTT. It translates to CASTDTGELFF. The chain links TRBV7-2 to TRBJ2-2; D unclear. This CDR3 region has 11 residues. Germline CDR1 and CDR2: SGHTA and FQGNSA. V was cut by 7 bases and J by 3 bases, with 3 bases left in between.

CDR3 protein: CASSQEGHANTEAFF. The CDR3 coding sequence is TGCGCCAGCAGCCAAGAGGGACACGCGAACACTGAAGCTTTCTTT. The chain recombines TRBV4-3 with TRBJ1-1; TRBD1 is a possible D gene (6 bases). Trimming left V 0 bases short and J 1 base short, with 9 bases between. The CDR3 spans 15 residues. CDR1 and CDR2 (germline): LGHNA, YSLEER.

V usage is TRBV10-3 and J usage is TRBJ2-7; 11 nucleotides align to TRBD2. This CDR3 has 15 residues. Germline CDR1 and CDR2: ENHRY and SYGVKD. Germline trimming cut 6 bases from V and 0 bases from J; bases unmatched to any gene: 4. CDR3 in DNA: TGTGCCATCAGGCCGGGACTAGCGGTCTCCTACGAGCAGTACTTC. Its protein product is CAIRPGLAVSYEQYF.

The chain's CDR3 is CASSLGGRANSDEQFF. The CDR3, as DNA: TGTGCCAGCAGCTTAGGCGGGAGGGCCAATAGTGATGAGCAGTTCTTC. The chain has TRBV5-8 and TRBJ2-1; 9 bases are a match to TRBD2. J was trimmed by 8 bases and V by 2 bases; bases with no gene match: 11. The CDR3 is 16 amino acids. CDR1 is SGHTS, CDR2 YDEGEE, per germline.

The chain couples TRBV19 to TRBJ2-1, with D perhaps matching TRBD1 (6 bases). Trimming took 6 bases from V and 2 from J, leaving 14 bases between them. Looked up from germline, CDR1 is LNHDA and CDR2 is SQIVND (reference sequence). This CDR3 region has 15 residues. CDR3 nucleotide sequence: TGTGCCAGTAGGAAGAAGACAGGACCCTACAATGAGCAGTTCTTC. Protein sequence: CASRKKTGPYNEQFF.

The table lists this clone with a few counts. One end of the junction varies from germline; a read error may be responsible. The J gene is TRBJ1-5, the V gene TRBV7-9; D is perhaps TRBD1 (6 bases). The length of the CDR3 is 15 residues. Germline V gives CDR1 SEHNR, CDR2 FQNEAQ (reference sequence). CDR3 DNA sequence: TGTTCCAGCAGCTTAGAGTCAGGCAGGGGTCAGCCCCAGCATTTT. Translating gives CSSSLESGRGQPQHF.

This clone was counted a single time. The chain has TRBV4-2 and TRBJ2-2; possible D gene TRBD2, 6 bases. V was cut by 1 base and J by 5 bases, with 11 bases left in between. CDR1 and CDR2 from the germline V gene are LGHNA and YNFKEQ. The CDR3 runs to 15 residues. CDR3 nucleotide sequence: TGTGCCAGCAGCCAAGCGGGAGAGGGAACCGGGGAGCTGTTTTTT. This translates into CASSQAGEGTGELFF.